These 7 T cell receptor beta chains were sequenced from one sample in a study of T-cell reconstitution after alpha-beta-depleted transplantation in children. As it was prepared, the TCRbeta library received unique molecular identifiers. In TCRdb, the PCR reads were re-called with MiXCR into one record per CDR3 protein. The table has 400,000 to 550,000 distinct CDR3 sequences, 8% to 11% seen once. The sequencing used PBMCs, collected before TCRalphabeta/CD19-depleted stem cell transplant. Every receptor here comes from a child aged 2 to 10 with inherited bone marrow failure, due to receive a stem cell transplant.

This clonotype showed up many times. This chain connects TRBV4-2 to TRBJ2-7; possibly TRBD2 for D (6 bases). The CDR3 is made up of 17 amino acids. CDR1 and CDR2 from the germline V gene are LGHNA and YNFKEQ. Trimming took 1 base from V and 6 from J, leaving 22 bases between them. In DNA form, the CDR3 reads TGTGCCAGCAGCCAAGGACCCCTTAGCGGAGGGGCTCTCGAGCAGTACTTC. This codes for CASSQGPLSGGALEQYF.

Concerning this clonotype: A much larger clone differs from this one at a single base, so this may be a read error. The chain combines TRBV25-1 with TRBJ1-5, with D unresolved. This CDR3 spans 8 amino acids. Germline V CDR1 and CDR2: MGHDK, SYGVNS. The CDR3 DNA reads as TGTGTCAGCAGTGGTTACCATTTT. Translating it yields CVSSGYHF.

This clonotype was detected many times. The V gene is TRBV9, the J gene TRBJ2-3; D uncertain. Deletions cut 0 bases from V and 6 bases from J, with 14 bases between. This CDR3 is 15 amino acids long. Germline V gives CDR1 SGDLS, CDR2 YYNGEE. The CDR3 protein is CASSVEGTPKDTQYF. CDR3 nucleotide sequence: TGTGCCAGCAGCGTAGAAGGCACGCCTAAGGATACGCAGTATTTT.

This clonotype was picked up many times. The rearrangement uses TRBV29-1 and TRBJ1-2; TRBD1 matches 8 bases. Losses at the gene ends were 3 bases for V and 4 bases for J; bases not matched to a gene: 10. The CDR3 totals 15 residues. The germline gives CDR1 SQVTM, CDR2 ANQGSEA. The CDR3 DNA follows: TGCAGCGTTGACACGGACAGGGACGCAACCTATGGCTACACCTTC. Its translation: CSVDTDRDATYGYTF.

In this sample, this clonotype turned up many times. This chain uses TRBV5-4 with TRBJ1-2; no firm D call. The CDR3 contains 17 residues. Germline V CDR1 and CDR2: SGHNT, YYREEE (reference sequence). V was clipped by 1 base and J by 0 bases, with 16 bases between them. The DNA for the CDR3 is TGTGCCAGCAGCTTGTCCCCAGGCGCCTCAGCTAACTATGGCTACACCTTC. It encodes CASSLSPGASANYGYTF.

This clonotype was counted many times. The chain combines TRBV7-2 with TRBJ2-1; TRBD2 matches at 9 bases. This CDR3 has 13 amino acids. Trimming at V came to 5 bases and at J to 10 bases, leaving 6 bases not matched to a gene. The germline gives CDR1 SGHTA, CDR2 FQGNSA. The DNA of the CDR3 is TGTGCCAGCAGCCCAAGACTAGCGGCGGAGCAGTTCTTC. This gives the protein CASSPRLAAEQFF.

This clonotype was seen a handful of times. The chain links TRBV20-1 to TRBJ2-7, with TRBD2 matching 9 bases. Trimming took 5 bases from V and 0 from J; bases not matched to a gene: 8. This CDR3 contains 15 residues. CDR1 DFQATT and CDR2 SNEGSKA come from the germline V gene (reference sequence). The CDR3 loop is CSAPLHSGSSYEQYF. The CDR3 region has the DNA TGCAGTGCTCCCCTCCATAGCGGGAGCTCCTACGAGCAGTACTTC.